Following are 30 T cell receptor beta chains from one sample sequenced in a study of PD-L1 blockade in urothelial cancer. The assay was immunoSEQ multiplex PCR, and TCRdb's table has in-frame clones only and misses some. The sample lists some 71,000 clones; approximately 91% were seen once. The material was PBMCs, obtained around atezolizumab (anti-PD-L1) treatment. All receptors come from a man aged 60-69 years with urothelial cancer.

This chain links TRBV11-3 with TRBJ2-6, with a possible D match to TRBD1 (6 bases). CDR1 SGHNT and CDR2 YENEEA come from the germline V gene. CDR3 length: 14 residues. V was pared by 8 bases and J by 13 bases, with 21 bases between. CDR3 nucleotide sequence: TGTGCCAGCGCGTCAGGGGCCCTCCCAAATGTCCTGACTTTC. It is translated as CASASGALPNVLTF. The full variable domain, with the rest looked up from reference TRBV11-3 and TRBJ2-6, is EAGVVQSPRYKIIEKKQPVAFWCNPISGHNTLYWYLQNLGQGPELLIRYENEEAVDDSQLPKDRFSAERLKGVDSTLKIQPAELGDSAVYLCASASGALPNVLTFGAGSRLTVL.

J is TRBJ1-1 and V is TRBV6-1, with D possibly matching TRBD1 (6 bases). CDR3 length: 12 residues. V dropped 4 bases and J dropped 6 bases, with 9 bases sitting between them. Germline lookup yields CDR1 MNHNS and CDR2 SASEGT. CDR3 DNA: TGTGCCAGCAGTGCGTACAGGGCTGAAGCTTTCTTT. The encoded protein is CASSAYRAEAFF.

V gene TRBV7-3 combines with J gene TRBJ1-4, with 8 bases aligning to TRBD1. This CDR3 has 14 residues. From germline, CDR1 is SGHTA and CDR2 FQGTGA. The V and J ends lost 5 bases and 12 bases, in that order; junction bases with no gene match: 11. The CDR3 region is CASSPGTGDGELFF. CDR3 DNA sequence: TGTGCCAGCAGCCCCGGGACAGGAGACGGGGAACTGTTTTTT.

This chain links TRBV9 with TRBJ2-7; D is unclear. Germline lookup yields CDR1 SGDLS and CDR2 YYNGEE. This CDR3 has 13 residues. Trimming stripped 4 bases from V and 0 bases from J, with 8 bases between. The CDR3 sequence is CASSRSPSYEQYF. CDR3 bases: TGTGCCAGCAGCCGGAGCCCCTCCTACGAGCAGTACTTC.

The V gene is TRBV6-1, the J gene TRBJ2-7; D not resolved. The germline V gene encodes CDR1 MNHNS and CDR2 SASEGT. There are 13 residues in the CDR3. The germline V and J ends were trimmed by 7 bases and 0 bases, with 10 bases remaining between them. Written as DNA, the CDR3 is TGTGCCAGCACCTCACTCCGCTCCTACGAGCAGTACTTC. It specifies CASTSLRSYEQYF.

This chain uses TRBV14 with TRBJ2-6; D is undetermined. The CDR3 is made up of 15 amino acids. Germline values: CDR1 SGHDN, CDR2 FVKESK. V was pared by 3 bases and J by 0 bases, with 6 bases between. The CDR3 region has the DNA TGTGCCAGCAGCCATCGCAGCTCTGGGGCCAACGTCCTGACTTTC. This encodes CASSHRSSGANVLTF. The full variable domain, in which reference TRBV14 and TRBJ2-6 provide the parts outside the CDR3, is EAGVTQFPSHSVIEKGQTVTLRCDPISGHDNLYWYRRVMGKEIKFLLHFVKESKQDESGMPNNRFLAERTGGTYSTLKVQPAELEDSGVYFCASSHRSSGANVLTFGAGSRLTVL.

CDR3 sequence reads: CASSPPGPGIQALHF. In nucleotides, the CDR3 is TGTGCCAGCTCACCTCCCGGGCCAGGGATTCAGGCCCTCCACTTT. This sequence joins TRBV18 and TRBJ1-6, with D tentatively TRBD1 (5 bases). Trimming left V 3 bases short and J 14 bases short, with 20 bases between. CDR3 length: 15 residues. CDR1 KGHSH and CDR2 LQKENI come from the germline V gene. Looking up the rest from reference TRBV18 and TRBJ1-6 gives the full variable domain: NAGVMQNPRHLVRRRGQEARLRCSPMKGHSHVYWYRQLPEEGLKFMVYLQKENIIDESGMPKERFSAEFPKEGPSILRIQQVVRGDSAAYFCASSPPGPGIQALHFGNGTRLTVT.

The chain carries TRBV11-2 and TRBJ1-2; D is uncertain. The V end lost 7 bases, the J end lost 7 bases, and 16 bases lay between the germline ends. The CDR3 length is 13 residues. Germline lookup yields CDR1 SGHAT and CDR2 FQNNGV. CDR3 in amino acids: CASTSWADGGYTF. The CDR3 nucleotides are TGTGCCAGCACCTCTTGGGCTGACGGTGGCTACACCTTC.

The chain carries TRBV12-2 and TRBJ2-3; the table assigns TRBD2, which was not confirmed against the DNA. TRBV12-2 is flagged as a pseudogene. This CDR3 has 14 residues. For the CDR3, the DNA is TGTGCAAGTCGCTTAGCTTGCGGGCGAGTTACGCAGTATTTT. It yields the protein CASRLACGRVTQYF.

The V and J genes are TRBV28 and TRBJ2-7; TRBD1 matches 7 bases. The CDR3 runs to 15 residues. Trimming removed 6 bases from V and 5 bases from J; junction bases left unmatched: 13. In germline, CDR1 is MDHEN, CDR2 SYDVKM. CDR3 region: CASRLPDRVGDEQYF. DNA of the CDR3: TGTGCCAGCAGACTCCCCGACAGGGTGGGGGACGAGCAGTACTTC.

J is TRBJ2-1 and V is TRBV7-9; TRBD1 agrees at 7 bases. Germline V lookup: CDR1 SEHNR, CDR2 FQNEAQ (reference sequence). Trimming at V came to 5 bases and at J to 0 bases, leaving 13 bases not matched to a gene. The CDR3 runs to 18 residues. CDR3 loop: CASSPRGTVTSSYNEQFF. CDR3 sequence (DNA): TGTGCCAGCAGCCCTAGGGGGACAGTTACGAGCTCCTACAATGAGCAGTTCTTC.

J is TRBJ1-6 and V is TRBV19; TRBD1 matches 9 bases. The CDR3 extends over 15 amino acids. Germline loops: CDR1 LNHDA, CDR2 SQIVND (reference sequence). V was pared by 4 bases and J by 9 bases, with 7 bases of the junction left unmatched. DNA for the CDR3: TGTGCCAGTAGTAGCCAGACAGGGGGGGGTTCACCCCTCCACTTT. It specifies CASSSQTGGGSPLHF.

This clone was detected once. This chain uses TRBV5-1 with TRBJ1-2; D perhaps matches TRBD1 (6 bases). The V end lost 4 bases, the J end lost 8 bases, and 15 bases lay between the germline ends. The V gene's germline CDR1 is SGHRS and CDR2 YFSETQ. This CDR3 is built from 13 residues. CDR3 amino acids: CASSASGEGGYTF. CDR3 nucleotide sequence: TGCGCCAGCAGCGCCTCAGGGGAAGGCGGCTACACCTTC.

The J gene is TRBJ2-3, the V gene TRBV6-1, with D hard to call. There are 15 residues in the CDR3. Germline CDR1 and CDR2: MNHNS and SASEGT. V lost 0 bases and J lost 0, with 7 bases in between. In DNA, the CDR3 is TGTGCCAGCAGTGAAGCCAGGCCAAGCACAGATACGCAGTATTTT. This translates into CASSEARPSTDTQYF.

This sequence joins TRBV4-3 and TRBJ2-2; D is ambiguous. CDR1 is LGHNA and CDR2 is YSLEER in the germline V gene. V gave up 0 bases and J gave up 6 bases, with 8 bases separating them. This CDR3 contains 14 residues. The CDR3 DNA is TGCGCCAGCAGCCAAGATGCGCTCCCCGGGGAGCTGTTTTTT. Its translation is CASSQDALPGELFF.

This chain joins TRBV28 and TRBJ2-2, with 10 bases fitting TRBD2. Trimming took 2 bases from V and 7 from J; bases not matched to a gene: 13. Looked up from germline, CDR1 is MDHEN and CDR2 is SYDVKM. The CDR3 has 18 residues. The CDR3 DNA sequence: TGTGCCAGCAGTTTAGCCCCTCGACTAGCGGGTGGTCACGGGGAGCTGTTTTTT. This gives the protein CASSLAPRLAGGHGELFF. The full variable domain, rest sourced from reference TRBV28 and TRBJ2-2, is DVKVTQSSRYLVKRTGEKVFLECVQDMDHENMFWYRQDPGLGLRLIYFSYDVKMKEKGDIPEGYSVSREKKERFSLILESASTNQTSMYLCASSLAPRLAGGHGELFFGEGSRLTVL.

This rearrangement joins TRBV29-1 to TRBJ1-1; 8 bases align to TRBD1. The CDR3 is 16 residues long. Unmatched junction bases numbered 11, after V lost 1 base and J lost 4 bases. Germline values: CDR1 SQVTM, CDR2 ANQGSEA. The CDR3 nucleotides read TGCAGCGTTGAAGCCCCAAACAGGGGGACGTGCACTGAAGCTTTCTTT. Amino acids: CSVEAPNRGTCTEAFF.

This rearrangement joins TRBV10-3 to TRBJ2-1, with 10 bases aligning to TRBD2. V was pared by 2 bases and J by 2 bases, with 3 bases of the junction left unmatched. The CDR3 length is 16 residues. Germline CDR1 reads ENHRY; CDR2 reads SYGVKD. Here the CDR3 DNA reads TGTGCCATCAGTGAGCTCAGCGGGGGGGCCTACAATGAGCAGTTCTTC. It codes for CAISELSGGAYNEQFF.

A single count supports this clone. This rearrangement joins TRBV7-6 to TRBJ2-3, with TRBD1 matching 7 bases. CDR1 and CDR2 (germline): SGHVS, FNYEAQ. The CDR3 spans 15 residues. Trimming at V came to 5 bases and at J to 3 bases, leaving 8 bases not matched to a gene. CDR3 bases: TGTGCCAGCAGCCTAGACAGGGATGGGACAGATACGCAGTATTTT. It specifies CASSLDRDGTDTQYF.

The CDR3 is CASSVLTGDTDTQYF. CDR3 DNA: TGTGCCAGTAGTGTCTTAACAGGTGACACAGATACGCAGTATTTT. The chain has TRBV19 and TRBJ2-3; weak D call: TRBD1 (5 bases). The germline V and J ends were trimmed by 5 bases and 2 bases, with 14 bases remaining between them. There are 15 residues in the CDR3. Germline V gene lookup returns CDR1 LNHDA and CDR2 SQIVND (reference sequence). Together with reference TRBV19 and TRBJ2-3, the CDR3 gives the full variable domain: DGGITQSPKYLFRKEGQNVTLSCEQNLNHDAMYWYRQDPGQGLRLIYYSQIVNDFQKGDIAEGYSVSREKKESFPLTVTSAQKNPTAFYLCASSVLTGDTDTQYFGPGTRLTVL.

This clone was observed a single time. The chain is built from TRBV13 and TRBJ1-1; D ambiguous. Deletions cut 2 bases from V and 4 bases from J, with 8 bases between. Per the germline V gene, CDR1 is PRHDT and CDR2 is FYEKMQ (reference sequence). The length of the CDR3 is 13 residues. The CDR3 coding sequence is TGTGCCAGCAGCTTATCAGAGGGCACTGAAGCTTTCTTT. Amino acid sequence: CASSLSEGTEAFF.

The chain links TRBV5-8 to TRBJ1-4, with TRBD1 matching over 7 bases. The CDR3 totals 15 residues. J lost 4 bases, V lost 2 bases, and 5 bases had no gene match. Germline V CDR1 and CDR2: SGHTS, YDEGEE. Here the CDR3 reads CASSFQGDGNEKLFF. The CDR3 DNA follows: TGTGCCAGCAGCTTCCAGGGGGACGGTAATGAAAAACTGTTTTTT.

The chain employs TRBV5-6 and TRBJ2-5; 11 nucleotides align to TRBD2. Germline V CDR1 and CDR2: SGHDT, YYEEEE. The CDR3 runs to 15 residues. The junction had 3 bases not matched to a gene; V was cut back by 0 bases and J by 5 bases. Here the CDR3 DNA reads TGTGCCAGCAGCTTGGATGCTAGCGGGGGGGAGACCCAGTACTTC. Translation: CASSLDASGGETQYF. The complete variable domain, with remaining parts taken from reference TRBV5-6 and TRBJ2-5, reads DAGVTQSPTHLIKTRGQQVTLRCSPKSGHDTVSWYQQALGQGPQFIFQYYEEEERQRGNFPDRFSGHQFPNYSSELNVNALLLGDSALYLCASSLDASGGETQYFGPGTRLLVL.

The chain carries TRBV7-7 and TRBJ2-1; perhaps TRBD1 as D (5 bases). The CDR3 loop spans 14 amino acids. CDR1 is SSHAT, CDR2 FNYEAQ, per germline (reference sequence). The V gene lost 1 base and the J gene lost 6 bases, with 10 bases spanning the gap. CDR3 amino acids: CASSLDRLGNEQFF. DNA for the CDR3: TGTGCCAGCAGCTTAGACAGGTTGGGCAATGAGCAGTTCTTC. Using reference TRBV7-7 and TRBJ2-1 for the parts outside the CDR3, the full variable domain is GAGVSQSPRYKVTKRGQDVTLRCDPISSHATLYWYQQALGQGPEFLTYFNYEAQPDKSGLPSDRFSAERPEGSISTLTIQRTEQRDSAMYRCASSLDRLGNEQFFGPGTRLTVL.

The chain uses TRBV5-6 and TRBJ2-3, with D unresolved. The CDR3 spans 12 residues. The V and J ends lost 4 bases and 3 bases respectively, with 6 bases between them. The germline gives CDR1 SGHDT, CDR2 YYEEEE. CDR3 nucleotides: TGTGCCAGCAGCCGTAATACAGATACGCAGTATTTT. Translating it yields CASSRNTDTQYF.

The V and J genes are TRBV9 and TRBJ1-6; 8 nucleotides align to TRBD1. The CDR3 is made up of 14 amino acids. Germline-derived CDR1 and CDR2 are SGDLS and YYNGEE. J gave up 6 bases and V 3 bases, and 2 bases lay outside the gene matches. The CDR3 protein is CASSETGVNSPLHF. The CDR3 DNA reads TGTGCCAGCAGCGAGACAGGGGTTAATTCACCCCTCCACTTT.

The CDR3 DNA reads TGTGCCAGCAGTGTGAGAGCCGGGGGGGCTATGAACACTGAAGCTTTCTTT. This encodes CASSVRAGGAMNTEAFF. The chain is built from TRBV2 and TRBJ1-1, with a possible D match to TRBD1 (6 bases). V was trimmed by 4 bases and J by 0 bases, leaving 18 bases between them. The CDR3 is 17 residues long. The germline V gene encodes CDR1 SNHLY and CDR2 FYNNEI.

This rearrangement joins TRBV7-9 to TRBJ1-5; D is possibly TRBD1 (6 bases). The CDR3 loop spans 14 amino acids. Germline values: CDR1 SEHNR, CDR2 FQNEAQ (reference sequence). V was cut by 0 bases and J by 7 bases, with 10 bases left in between. The CDR3 bases are TGTGCCAGCAGCTTAGCTCGCCAGGGGCAGCCCCAGCATTTT. Its translation: CASSLARQGQPQHF. Using reference TRBV7-9 and TRBJ1-5 for the parts outside the CDR3, the full variable domain is DTGVSQNPRHKITKRGQNVTFRCDPISEHNRLYWYRQTLGQGPEFLTYFQNEAQLEKSRLLSDRFSAERPKGSFSTLEIQRTEQGDSAMYLCASSLARQGQPQHFGDGTRLSIL.

This chain's CDR3 is CASSSRSLDRSNEKLFF. The CDR3 nucleotides read TGCGCCAGCAGCTCCCGATCCCTGGACAGGAGTAATGAAAAACTGTTTTTT. This rearrangement joins TRBV5-1 to TRBJ1-4, with 7 bases fitting TRBD1. The CDR3 totals 17 residues. J was trimmed by 4 bases and V by 3 bases; bases with no gene match: 12. CDR1 and CDR2 from the germline V gene are SGHRS and YFSETQ.

This chain links TRBV5-1 with TRBJ2-7; D unclear. Per germline, CDR1 SGHRS and CDR2 YFSETQ. The CDR3 spans 13 residues. Trimming took off 0 bases at V and 5 bases at J, with 9 bases between the two ends. This CDR3 is CASSLAGFDEQYF. CDR3 sequence (DNA): TGCGCCAGCAGCTTGGCGGGTTTCGACGAGCAGTACTTC.